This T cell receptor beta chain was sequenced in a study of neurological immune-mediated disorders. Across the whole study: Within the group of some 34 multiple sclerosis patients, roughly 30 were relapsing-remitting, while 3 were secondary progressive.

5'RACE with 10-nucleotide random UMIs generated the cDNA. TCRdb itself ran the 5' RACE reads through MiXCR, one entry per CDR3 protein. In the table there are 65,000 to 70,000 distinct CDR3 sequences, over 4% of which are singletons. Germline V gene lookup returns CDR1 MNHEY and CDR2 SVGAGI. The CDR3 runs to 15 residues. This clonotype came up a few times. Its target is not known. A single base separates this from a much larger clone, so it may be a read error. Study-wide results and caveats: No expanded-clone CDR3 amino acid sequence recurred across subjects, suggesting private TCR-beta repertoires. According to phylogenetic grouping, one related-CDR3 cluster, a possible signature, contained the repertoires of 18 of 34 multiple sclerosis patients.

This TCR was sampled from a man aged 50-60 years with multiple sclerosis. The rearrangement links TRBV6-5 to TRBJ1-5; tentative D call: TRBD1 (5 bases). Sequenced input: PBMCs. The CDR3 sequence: CASSMRGAGNQPQNF. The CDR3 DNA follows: TGTGCCAGCAGTATGAGGGGCGCTGGCAATCAGCCCCAGAATTTT.